This T cell receptor (beta chain) originates from a study of early T cells in non-severe SARS-CoV-2 infection. Background on the study: Chains were not paired, and sequencing was done on bulk RNA from unsorted whole blood. Study results and limitations: Sequences matched to VDJdb favored anti-spike CD8 responses, while private and CD4 specificities were missed.

V was cut by 0 bases and J by 8 bases, with 11 bases left in between. CDR1 and CDR2 from the germline V gene are SGDLS and YYNGEE. This CDR3 spans 13 amino acids. About this clonotype itself: Its specificity is unknown. One base away lies a much larger clone, so this may be a sequencing read error.

Researchers tagged individual cDNA molecules with unique molecular identifiers. TCRdb re-called the 5' RACE reads through MiXCR, storing one row per CDR3 protein. This sample has fewer than 50,000 distinct CDR3 sequences; 6.5% occur once, and the top ten carry about 2.7%. Sequenced material: whole blood, taken at baseline. This sequence joins TRBV9 and TRBJ1-2; D remains unclear. This clonotype originated in an adult who was a healthcare worker with PCR-confirmed SARS-CoV-2 infection or an uninfected control (not recorded which). CDR3 DNA sequence: TGTGCCAGCAGCGTAGATACGAAGAGCGGCTACACCTTC. Translating gives CASSVDTKSGYTF.